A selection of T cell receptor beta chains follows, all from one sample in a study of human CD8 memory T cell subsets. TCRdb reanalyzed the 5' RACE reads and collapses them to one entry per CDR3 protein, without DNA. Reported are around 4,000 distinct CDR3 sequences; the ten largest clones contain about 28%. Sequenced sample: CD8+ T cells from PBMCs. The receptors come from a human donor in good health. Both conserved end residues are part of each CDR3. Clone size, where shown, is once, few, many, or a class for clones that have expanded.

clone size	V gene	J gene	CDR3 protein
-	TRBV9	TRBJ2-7	CASSGGQGSDEQYF
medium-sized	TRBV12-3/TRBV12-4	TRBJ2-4	CASSSWPTSGAKNIQYF
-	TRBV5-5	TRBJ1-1	CASSSDRGLVEAFF
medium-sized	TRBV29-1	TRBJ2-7	CSVADREPYEQYF
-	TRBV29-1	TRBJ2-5	CSVAGLQETQYF
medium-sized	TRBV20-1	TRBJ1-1	CSARGHADTEAFF
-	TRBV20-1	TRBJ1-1	CSATSIHVNTEAFF
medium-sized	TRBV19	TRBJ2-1	CASSILPDSNNEQFF
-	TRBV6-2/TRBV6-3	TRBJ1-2	CASVRDNYGYTF
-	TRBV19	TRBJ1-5	CASGTELYNSNQPQHF
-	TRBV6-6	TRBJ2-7	CASSYTSSGGHEQYF
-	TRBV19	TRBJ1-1	CASSQWVNTEAFF
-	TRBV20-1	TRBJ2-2	CSATKGTFAGTGELFF
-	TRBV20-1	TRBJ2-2	CSARDSAGGDTGELFF
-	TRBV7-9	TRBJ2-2	CASSLAGHRELFF
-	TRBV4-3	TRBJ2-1	CASSQDWGYEQFF
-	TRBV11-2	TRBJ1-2	CASSLEFRTDYGYTF
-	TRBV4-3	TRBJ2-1	CASSQDLSRGSDEQFF
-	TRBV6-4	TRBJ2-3	CASSDSEVGDTDTQYF
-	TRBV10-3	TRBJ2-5	CAIRYKETQYF
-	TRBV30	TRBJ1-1	CAWGGQITEAFF
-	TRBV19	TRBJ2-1	CASSPAWSSYNEQFF
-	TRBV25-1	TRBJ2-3	CASSELYSGRSTDTQYF
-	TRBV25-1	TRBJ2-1	CASSIHNEQFF
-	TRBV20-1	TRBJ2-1	CSASGAGTYSEQFF
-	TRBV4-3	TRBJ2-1	CASSQEIGAGGNEQFF
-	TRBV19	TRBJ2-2	CASQAGGLHTGELFF
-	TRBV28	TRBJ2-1	CASSPSRREWIDEQFF
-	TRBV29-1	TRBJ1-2	CSVEARGWARGYTF
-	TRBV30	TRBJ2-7	CAWSGGAAYEQYF
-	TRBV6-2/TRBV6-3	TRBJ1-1	CASRKGRKRNTEAFF
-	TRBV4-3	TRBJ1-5	CASSRVTGSNQPQHF
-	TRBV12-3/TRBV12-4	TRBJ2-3	CASSFFPRADTQYF
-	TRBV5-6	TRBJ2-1	CASSFGTWIHPFSYNEQFF
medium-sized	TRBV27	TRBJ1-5	CASSEVLVDQPQHF
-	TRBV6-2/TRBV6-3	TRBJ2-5	CASSTGTAQETQYF
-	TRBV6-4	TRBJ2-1	CASSDLAGHNEQFF
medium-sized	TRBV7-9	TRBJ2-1	CASSLVVGYNEQFF
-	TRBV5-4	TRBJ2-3	CASSGTSGTDTQYF
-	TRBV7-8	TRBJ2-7	CASSLGDYEQYF
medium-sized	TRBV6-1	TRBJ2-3	CAADDPYVRPTDTQYF
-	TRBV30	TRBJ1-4	CAWSPRTHLGEKLFF
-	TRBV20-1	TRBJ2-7	CSAGVGGTDTYEQYF
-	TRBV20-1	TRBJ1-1	CSASRSHYTEAFF
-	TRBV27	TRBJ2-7	CARPHRRGRDSYEQYF
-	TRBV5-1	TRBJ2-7	CASSLGSVRTYEQYF
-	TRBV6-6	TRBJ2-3	CASSVTTGDGTDTQYF
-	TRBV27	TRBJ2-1	CASSLTSGGSYNEQFF
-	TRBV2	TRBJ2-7	CASSEEGRSGEQYF